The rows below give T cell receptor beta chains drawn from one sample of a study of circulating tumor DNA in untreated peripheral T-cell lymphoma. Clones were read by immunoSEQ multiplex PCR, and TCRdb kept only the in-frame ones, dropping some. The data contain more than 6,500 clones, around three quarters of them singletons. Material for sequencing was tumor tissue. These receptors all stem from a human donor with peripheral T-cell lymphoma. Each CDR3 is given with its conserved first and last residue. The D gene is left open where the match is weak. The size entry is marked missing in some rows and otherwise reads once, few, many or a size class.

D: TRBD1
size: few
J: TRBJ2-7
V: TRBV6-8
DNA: TGTGCCAGCGGGAGGGACAGGGACCACGAGCAGTACTTC
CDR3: CASGRDRDHEQYF

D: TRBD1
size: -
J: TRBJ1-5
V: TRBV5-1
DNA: TGCGCCAGCAGCTTCGGGACAGAAAATCAGCCCCAGCATTTT
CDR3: CASSFGTENQPQHF

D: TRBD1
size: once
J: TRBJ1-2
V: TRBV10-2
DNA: TGCGCCAGCAGTGAAAGCGCAGGGGGTCATGGCTACACCTTC
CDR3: CASSESAGGHGYTF

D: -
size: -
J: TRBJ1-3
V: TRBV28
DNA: TGTGCCAGCAGTTTAGCAGGATCCGGAAACACCATATATTTT
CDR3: CASSLAGSGNTIYF

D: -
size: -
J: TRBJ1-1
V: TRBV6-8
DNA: TGTGCCAGCAGCCCTACGATTGATACTGAAGCTTTCTTT
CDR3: CASSPTIDTEAFF

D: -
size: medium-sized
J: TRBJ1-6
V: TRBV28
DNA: TGTGCCAGCTCGGAGCTCCCCAATTCACCCCTCCACTTT
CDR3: CASSELPNSPLHF

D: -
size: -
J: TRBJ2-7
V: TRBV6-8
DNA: TGTGCCAGCAGTACACGGAGGGGATCGTACGAGCAGTACTTC
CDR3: CASSTRRGSYEQYF

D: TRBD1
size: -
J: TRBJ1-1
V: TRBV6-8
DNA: TGTGCCAGCAGATTCACAGGGGGAAACACTGAAGCTTTCTTT
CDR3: CASRFTGGNTEAFF

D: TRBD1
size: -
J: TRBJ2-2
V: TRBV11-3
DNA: TGTGCCAGCAGCCCCACGGACAGGGCGAGAACCGGGGAGCTGTTTTTT
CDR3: CASSPTDRARTGELFF

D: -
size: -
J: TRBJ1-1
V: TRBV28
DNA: TGTGCCAGCAGTTTTGATTTCACAGGGAACACTGAAGCTTTCTTT
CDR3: CASSFDFTGNTEAFF

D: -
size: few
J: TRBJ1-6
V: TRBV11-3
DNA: TGTGCCAGCAGCGAAAGGGTCTGGAATTCACCCCTCCACTTT
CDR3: CASSERVWNSPLHF

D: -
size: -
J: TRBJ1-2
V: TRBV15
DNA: TGTGCCACCAGCAGAGGGGGGGCGGACTATGGCTACACCTTC
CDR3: CATSRGGADYGYTF

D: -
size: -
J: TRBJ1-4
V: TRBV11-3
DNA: TGTGCCAGCAGCTTAGGACAGCTGTTAGCAACTAATGAAAAACTGTTTTTT
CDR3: CASSLGQLLATNEKLFF

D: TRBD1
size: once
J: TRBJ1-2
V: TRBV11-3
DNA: TGTGCCAGCAGCTCGCCCCCGGGGACAGACATCTATGGCTACACCTTC
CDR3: CASSSPPGTDIYGYTF